The 27 T cell receptor beta chains below come from one sample, sequenced in a study of T cell repertoires in cytomegalovirus infection. The antigens for these receptors are not known. TCRdb independently ran MiXCR on the reads; one entry per CDR3 protein. The sample consists of under 500,000 distinct CDR3 sequences, approximately 40% of them appearing once. Here the sequenced sample was cultured PBMCs, taken from culture after CMV antigen stimulation. The origin of the receptors is a human donor in good health (CMV status not recorded). Some clones in this sample may be carry-over from other donors' samples.

This clonotype has a handful of counts. The chain joins TRBV20-1 to TRBJ2-7; possible D gene TRBD2, 5 bases. Germline-derived CDR1 and CDR2 are DFQATT and SNEGSKA (reference sequence). The CDR3 contains 18 residues. Trimming took 5 bases from V and 4 from J, leaving 30 bases between them. The CDR3 spells CSAEAGNTHKLLKYEQYF. CDR3 DNA: TGCAGTGCTGAGGCCGGGAACACCCACAAATTGTTAAAGTACGAGCAGTACTTC.

This clonotype appeared a few times. The rearrangement uses TRBV2 and TRBJ1-6; D unclear. This CDR3 region has 14 residues. The germline V and J ends were trimmed by 10 bases and 9 bases, with 19 bases remaining between them. CDR1 is SNHLY and CDR2 is FYNNEI in the germline V gene. CDR3 in DNA: TGTGCCACGACACTCCGGGTCCTTGGTTCACCCCTCCACTTT. It codes for CATTLRVLGSPLHF.

This clonotype was seen only a few times. The chain uses TRBV5-1 and TRBJ2-2; perhaps TRBD1 as D (6 bases). The V gene's germline CDR1 is SGHRS and CDR2 YFSETQ. This CDR3 has 14 residues. V dropped 10 bases and J dropped 0 bases, with 13 bases sitting between them. The CDR3 DNA reads TGCGCCGGACGGACAGATGCGAACACCGGGGAGCTGTTTTTT. This encodes CAGRTDANTGELFF. The variable domain in full, completed from reference TRBV5-1 and TRBJ2-2, reads KAGVTQTPRYLIKTRGQQVTLSCSPISGHRSVSWYQQTPGQGLQFLFEYFSETQRNKGNFPGRFSGRQFSNSRSEMNVSTLELGDSALYLCAGRTDANTGELFFGEGSRLTVL.

In its sample, this clonotype was seen many times. CDR3 residues: CASSLVGGGTEAFF. The CDR3 coding sequence is TGTGCCAGCAGCTTAGTGGGGGGGGGCACTGAAGCTTTCTTT. The chain couples TRBV7-2 to TRBJ1-1; D is possibly TRBD1 (5 bases). This CDR3 is built from 14 residues. V shed 1 base and J shed 4 bases, with 10 bases lying between them. The germline CDR1 and CDR2 sequences are SGHTA and FQGNSA.

This CDR3 reads CASSLMVPSGNTIYF. The DNA for the CDR3 is TGTGCCAGCAGCTTGATGGTCCCCTCTGGAAACACCATATATTTT. The rearrangement links TRBV5-6 to TRBJ1-3; D uncertain. Trimming left V 1 base short and J 0 bases short, with 8 bases between. From germline, CDR1 is SGHDT and CDR2 YYEEEE. This CDR3 contains 15 residues.

This clonotype has more than one count but fewer than ten. This chain links TRBV11-2 with TRBJ2-1; D is possibly TRBD2 (5 bases). This CDR3 is 15 amino acids long. CDR1 and CDR2 (germline): SGHAT, FQNNGV. V dropped 5 bases and J dropped 0 bases, with 11 bases sitting between them. This chain's CDR3 is CASSQRRSSYNEQFF. The CDR3 DNA reads TGTGCCAGCAGCCAGCGGAGAAGCTCCTACAATGAGCAGTTCTTC.

V usage is TRBV4-1 and J usage is TRBJ2-1; 7 bases are shared with TRBD2. The V gene's germline CDR1 is MGHRA and CDR2 YSYEKL. CDR3 length: 17 amino acids. The V gene end was trimmed by 4 bases and the J gene end by 7 bases; junction bases not matched to a gene: 16. The DNA for the CDR3 is TGCGCCAGCAGCCGACGTGAGGCGGGGGTGGATGGTAATGAGCAGTTCTTC. Its translation: CASSRREAGVDGNEQFF.

This clonotype was seen a handful of times. The chain couples TRBV7-2 to TRBJ1-1; D is ambiguous. Germline CDR1 reads SGHTA; CDR2 reads FQGNSA. V lost 2 bases and J 0 bases, leaving 7 bases between the germline ends. The CDR3 length is 14 residues. This CDR3 reads CASSLLALNTEAFF. In nucleotides, the CDR3 is TGTGCCAGCAGCTTACTTGCCCTGAACACTGAAGCTTTCTTT.

This clonotype was counted between two and nine times. The chain couples TRBV6-1 to TRBJ1-5; no clear D gene. Germline CDR1 MNHNS, CDR2 SASEGT. V shed 0 bases and J shed 9 bases, with 15 bases lying between them. CDR3 length equals 15 residues. CDR3 residues: CASSEARTGMGPQHF. The CDR3 DNA sequence: TGTGCCAGCAGTGAAGCCCGGACGGGCATGGGGCCCCAGCATTTT.

The rearrangement joins TRBV18 to TRBJ2-7; 8 bases align to TRBD1. V was pared by 4 bases and J by 5 bases, with 7 bases of the junction left unmatched. The CDR3 has 14 residues. Germline values: CDR1 KGHSH, CDR2 LQKENI. The CDR3 bases are TGTGCCAGCTCACGCTCGACAGGGGTCCACGAGCAGTACTTC. Its protein product is CASSRSTGVHEQYF. Combining the CDR3 with reference TRBV18 and TRBJ2-7 gives the whole variable domain NAGVMQNPRHLVRRRGQEARLRCSPMKGHSHVYWYRQLPEEGLKFMVYLQKENIIDESGMPKERFSAEFPKEGPSILRIQQVVRGDSAAYFCASSRSTGVHEQYFGPGTRLTVT.

The genes are TRBV4-3 and TRBJ2-1; 12 nucleotides line up with TRBD1. V lost 3 bases, J lost 8 bases, and 14 bases stayed unmatched. There are 18 residues in the CDR3. Germline CDR1 LGHNA, CDR2 YSLEER. For the CDR3, the DNA is TGCGCCAGCAGCCAGGGACAGGGGGCCAGCGGTTACGGGGATGAGCAGTTCTTC. Encoded protein: CASSQGQGASGYGDEQFF.

This clonotype has a count of ten or more. It may be a read error: a sequence one base away is much more abundant. The chain employs TRBV7-2 and TRBJ1-5; D is unresolved. Trimming removed 3 bases from V and 5 bases from J, with 5 bases in between. The CDR3 runs to 12 residues. Looked up from germline, CDR1 is SGHTA and CDR2 is FQGNSA. CDR3 protein: CASSFGDQPQHF. The CDR3 DNA reads TGTGCCAGCAGCTTTGGGGATCAGCCCCAGCATTTT.

This chain joins TRBV7-1 and TRBJ2-7, with D perhaps TRBD2 (5 bases). TRBV7-1 is reported as an ORF; its role is uncertain. The CDR3 extends over 15 amino acids. V lost 3 bases and J 3 bases, leaving 15 bases between the germline ends. The CDR3 reads CASSSGGLDLYEQYF. The CDR3 nucleotides are TGTGCCAGCAGCTCCGGAGGACTCGACCTCTACGAGCAGTACTTC.

This clonotype came up many times. V usage is TRBV4-2 and J usage is TRBJ2-7; TRBD2 matches 9 bases. V trimming: 1 base; J trimming: 1 base; junction bases outside the gene matches: 2. Germline lookup yields CDR1 LGHNA and CDR2 YNFKEQ. There are 15 residues in the CDR3. CDR3 DNA: TGTGCCAGCAGCCAAGGGCTAGCGGGGTCCTACGAGCAGTACTTC. It is translated as CASSQGLAGSYEQYF.

This clonotype was counted a few times. This chain connects TRBV27 to TRBJ2-7; 10 nucleotides line up with TRBD2. The trim removed 5 bases at V and 5 bases at J, leaving 12 bases unmatched. This CDR3 region has 16 residues. Germline values: CDR1 MNHEY, CDR2 SMNVEV (reference sequence). The CDR3 sequence is CASSLTSGTDPHEQYF. The CDR3 DNA sequence: TGTGCCAGCAGTCTAACTAGCGGGACCGACCCCCACGAGCAGTACTTC.

This clonotype was counted only a few times. The chain has TRBV7-8 and TRBJ1-2; D is ambiguous. Germline V CDR1 and CDR2: SGHVS, FQNEAQ. The CDR3 covers 13 residues. Trimming pared 5 bases from V and 7 bases from J, leaving 14 bases between. CDR3: CASSPIAVGGYTF. The CDR3 bases are TGTGCCAGCAGCCCAATAGCGGTCGGTGGCTACACCTTC.

V is TRBV7-2 and J is TRBJ1-2; D gene ambiguous. Trimming took 2 bases from V and 0 from J, leaving 16 bases between them. The CDR3 sequence is 17 residues long. Germline V CDR1 and CDR2: SGHTA, FQGNSA. In DNA form, the CDR3 reads TGTGCCAGCAGCTTACTGTCAGTAGGCAGATCTAACTATGGCTACACCTTC. As protein: CASSLLSVGRSNYGYTF.

This rearrangement joins TRBV11-2 to TRBJ2-1; D gene ambiguous. The V end was cut by 0 bases, the J end by 9 bases, with 12 bases between. In germline, CDR1 is SGHAT, CDR2 FQNNGV. There are 14 residues in the CDR3. The CDR3, as DNA: TGTGCCAGCAGCTTAGAGGCCCTAGTCAGTGAGCAGTTCTTC. Amino acid sequence: CASSLEALVSEQFF.

Remarks on this clonotype: The junction differs from germline at one of its ends, possibly a read error. The CDR3 DNA reads TGTGCCAGCAGCTTGGCTCTAGCGGGACCCACAGATACGCAGTATTTT. This sequence encodes CASSLALAGPTDTQYF. The chain links TRBV5-3 to TRBJ2-3; 9 bases match TRBD2. TRBV5-3 is an ORF for which the function is uncertain. The CDR3 totals 16 residues.

The gene calls are TRBV4-3 and TRBJ2-4; maybe TRBD2 (5 bases). V lost 4 bases and J 0 bases, leaving 10 bases between the germline ends. The CDR3 consists of 15 residues. The germline V gene has CDR1 LGHNA and CDR2 YSLEER. CDR3 DNA: TGCGCCAGCAGCCCGGGATCGGGAGCCAAAAACATTCAGTACTTC. It translates to CASSPGSGAKNIQYF.

The CDR3 loop reads CASSYSAGAKNIQYF. In DNA, the CDR3 is TGTGCCAGCAGTTACTCCGCGGGGGCCAAAAACATTCAGTACTTC. The chain uses TRBV6-2 or TRBV6-3 and TRBJ2-4; weak D call: TRBD2 (6 bases). Trimming shortened V by 0 bases and J by 1 base, and 7 bases separated the two germline ends. The germline gives CDR1 MNHEY, CDR2 SVGEGT. This CDR3 region has 15 residues.

J is TRBJ2-1 and V is TRBV6-6, with 11 nucleotides matching TRBD1. After removal of 6 bases from V and 2 bases from J, the junction contained 0 bases not matched to a gene. Germline CDR1 is MNHNY and CDR2 is SVGAGI (reference sequence). This CDR3 has 14 residues. CDR3 residues: CASRDRGPYNEQFF. The CDR3 region has the DNA TGTGCCAGCAGGGACAGGGGGCCCTACAATGAGCAGTTCTTC.

V and J are TRBV7-6 and TRBJ2-2; D tentatively reads TRBD1 or TRBD2 (5 bases each). Germline CDR1 reads SGHVS; CDR2 reads FNYEAQ. The ends were cut back, 5 bases at V and 3 bases at J, with 10 bases in the middle. This CDR3 comprises 14 residues. The CDR3 loop is CASSRDPHTGELFF. In DNA, the CDR3 is TGTGCCAGCAGCCGGGACCCCCACACCGGGGAGCTGTTTTTT.

The chain combines TRBV9 with TRBJ2-1, with 9 nucleotides matching TRBD2. CDR3 length: 15 residues. Unmatched junction bases numbered 6, after V lost 0 bases and J lost 8 bases. CDR1 is SGDLS, CDR2 YYNGEE, per germline. The CDR3 region has the DNA TGTGCCAGCAGCGTAGGCGGGAGGGCCCCCCATGAGCAGTTCTTC. This codes for CASSVGGRAPHEQFF.

This clonotype has just a few counts. This chain uses TRBV6-6 with TRBJ2-3; 7 bases agree with TRBD2. This CDR3 spans 15 amino acids. Germline V gives CDR1 MNHNY, CDR2 SVGAGI (reference sequence). V shed 6 bases and J 2 bases; nucleotides not matched to a gene: 8. The CDR3, as DNA: TGTGCCAGCAGCCCACTAGCGATCAACACAGATACGCAGTATTTT. Its protein product is CASSPLAINTDTQYF.

This sequence joins TRBV11-2 and TRBJ2-7, with D perhaps TRBD1 (5 bases). Germline V gene data show CDR1 as SGHAT and CDR2 as FQNNGV. The CDR3 consists of 14 residues. The germline V and J ends were trimmed by 0 bases and 7 bases, with 13 bases remaining between them. Here the CDR3 reads CASSLDYQWTEQYF. The CDR3 nucleotides read TGTGCCAGCAGCTTAGACTACCAGTGGACAGAGCAGTACTTC.

V gene TRBV6-2 or TRBV6-3 combines with J gene TRBJ2-1; no firm D call. The CDR3 consists of 13 residues. Germline-derived CDR1 and CDR2 are MNHEY and SVGEGT. Between the trimmed V and J ends, which lost 7 bases and 3 bases, there was a span of 10 bases. The CDR3 DNA sequence: TGTGCCAGCACCCCAGACGGCTACAATGAGCAGTTCTTC. It is translated as CASTPDGYNEQFF.